Listed here are 19 T cell receptor beta chains from one sample, sequenced in a study of blood T cells in healthy people across ages. The authors ran a second PCR of roughly 6 to 12 cycles using a sample-barcoded 5' primer and a J-beta primer mix. From the 5' RACE reads, TCRdb called clonotypes with MiXCR, one entry per CDR3 protein. The data contain about 1.4 million distinct CDR3 sequences, 45% to 70% of them singletons. Sample: blood. These receptors all stem from a man aged 18-30 years in good health.

V usage is TRBV27 and J usage is TRBJ2-4, with TRBD2 matching 7 bases. The junction had 15 bases not matched to a gene; V was cut back by 6 bases and J by 7 bases. Germline assignment: CDR1 MNHEY and CDR2 SMNVEV (reference sequence). This CDR3 has 16 residues. CDR3 sequence (DNA): TGTGCCAGCAGACACCTCCTAGGACGGGAGGTTAACATTCAGTACTTC. Its protein product is CASRHLLGREVNIQYF.

Note on this clonotype: Because the CDR3's place on the DNA is in doubt, the DNA is left out and the CDR3 is given as listed by TCRdb. The chain carries TRBV7-7 and TRBJ2-2; TRBD1 was called by the table and not checked on the DNA. Germline assignment: CDR1 SSHAT and CDR2 FNYEAQ (reference sequence). The CDR3 has 18 amino acids, counting both end residues. This chain's CDR3 is CASSFGPGQGAPNGELFF.

Note on this clonotype: Its ends do not fully match the called genes, so a read error is possible. The chain carries TRBV5-5 and TRBJ2-7; tentative D call: TRBD1 (6 bases). Germline CDR1 and CDR2: SGHKS and YYEKEE (reference sequence). The CDR3 spans 15 residues. The CDR3 DNA follows: TGCTGGCACAGAGATACAGGGATTACCTCCTACGAGCAGTACTTC. Its translation: CWHRDTGITSYEQYF.

This rearrangement joins TRBV18 to TRBJ1-3, with a possible D match to TRBD1 (6 bases). Looked up from germline, CDR1 is KGHSH and CDR2 is LQKENI. The CDR3 consists of 17 residues. V shed 2 bases and J shed 5 bases, with 19 bases lying between them. CDR3 sequence: CASSPRTDSFRRNTIYF. CDR3 coding DNA: TGTGCCAGCTCACCAAGGACGGACAGTTTTCGTCGAAACACCATATATTTT.

This clonotype has just one count. The chain is built from TRBV3-1 and TRBJ1-1, with a possible D match to TRBD1 (5 bases). This CDR3 contains 13 residues. The V and J ends lost 7 bases and 5 bases respectively, with 14 bases between them. Germline V CDR1 and CDR2: LGHDT, YNNKEL (reference sequence). In DNA form, the CDR3 reads TGTGCCAGCACCTTGGCGGGGGGAACTGAAGCTTTCTTT. Residues: CASTLAGGTEAFF.

The J gene is TRBJ2-7, the V gene TRBV20-1, with TRBD1 identical over 7 bases. Losses at the gene ends were 0 bases for V and 1 base for J; bases not matched to a gene: 6. Germline V gene lookup returns CDR1 DFQATT and CDR2 SNEGSKA (reference sequence). CDR3 length: 15 residues. The CDR3 is CSARDSRDSSYEQYF. CDR3 in DNA: TGCAGTGCTAGAGATAGTCGGGACAGTTCCTACGAGCAGTACTTC.

The V and J genes are TRBV27 and TRBJ2-7; D is perhaps TRBD1 (6 bases). V shed 7 bases and J shed 1 base, with 14 bases lying between them. The CDR3 runs to 14 residues. Germline CDR1 reads MNHEY; CDR2 reads SMNVEV (reference sequence). CDR3 nucleotides: TGTGCCAGCACCCCAACGGGACAATCCTACGAGCAGTACTTC. It encodes CASTPTGQSYEQYF.

The gene calls are TRBV12-3 or TRBV12-4 and TRBJ1-1; 9 nucleotides agree with TRBD1. Trimming removed 2 bases from V and 6 bases from J; junction bases left unmatched: 4. This CDR3 contains 14 residues. The CDR3 spells CASSLRQGGAEAFF. The CDR3 DNA follows: TGTGCCAGCAGTTTACGACAGGGGGGTGCTGAAGCTTTCTTT.

This chain uses TRBV2 with TRBJ2-5, with D unclear. Trimming removed 2 bases from V and 3 bases from J, with 4 bases in between. Germline assignment: CDR1 SNHLY and CDR2 FYNNEI. CDR3 length: 12 amino acids. The CDR3 is CASSEFEETQYF. The CDR3 DNA sequence: TGTGCCAGCAGTGAATTTGAAGAGACCCAGTACTTC. The full variable domain, rest sourced from reference TRBV2 and TRBJ2-5, is EPEVTQTPSHQVTQMGQEVILRCVPISNHLYFYWYRQILGQKVEFLVSFYNNEISEKSEIFDDQFSVERPDGSNFTLKIRSTKLEDSAMYFCASSEFEETQYFGPGTRLLVL.

This clonotype was observed a few times. This chain uses TRBV4-3 with TRBJ1-2; D remains ambiguous. CDR1 and CDR2 from the germline V gene are LGHNA and YSLEER. Trimming shortened V by 0 bases and J by 4 bases, and 15 bases separated the two germline ends. The length of the CDR3 is 16 residues. CDR3 protein: CASSQEAKGFGYGYTF. For the CDR3, the DNA is TGCGCCAGCAGCCAAGAGGCGAAGGGCTTTGGCTATGGCTACACCTTC.

This clonotype was seen a handful of times. This sequence joins TRBV6-5 and TRBJ2-2; D is possibly TRBD2 (6 bases). The length of the CDR3 is 14 residues. In germline, CDR1 is MNHEY, CDR2 SVGAGI. V gave up 8 bases and J gave up 0 bases, with 10 bases separating them. The CDR3 sequence: CASGRTTNTGELFF. As DNA, the CDR3 is TGTGCCAGCGGCAGGACTACGAACACCGGGGAGCTGTTTTTT.

This chain uses TRBV4-3 with TRBJ1-2; no clear D. Per germline, CDR1 LGHNA and CDR2 YSLEER. This CDR3 contains 15 residues. V lost 0 bases, J lost 5 bases, and 13 bases lay in between. This CDR3 is CASSQEGLQLYGYTF. The DNA for the CDR3 is TGCGCCAGCAGCCAAGAAGGCCTCCAGCTGTATGGCTACACCTTC.

The CDR3 coding sequence is TGTGCCAGCAGCGTGGGGTTTATAACCGGGAACACTGAAGCTTTCTTT. Translated, it gives CASSVGFITGNTEAFF. The gene calls are TRBV9 and TRBJ1-1; D is uncertain. The germline gives CDR1 SGDLS, CDR2 YYNGEE. V was clipped by 2 bases and J by 1 base, with 15 bases between them. CDR3 length: 16 amino acids.

J is TRBJ2-7 and V is TRBV5-1; TRBD2 matches at 7 bases. The trim removed 0 bases at V and 3 bases at J, leaving 3 bases unmatched. This CDR3 has 14 amino acids. Per germline, CDR1 SGHRS and CDR2 YFSETQ. CDR3 DNA sequence: TGCGCCAGCAGCTTGGCTTGGACTAGCTACGAGCAGTACTTC. Translation: CASSLAWTSYEQYF.

This clonotype was seen a few times. The V and J genes are TRBV5-5 and TRBJ1-2; unclear D gene. The CDR3 loop spans 15 amino acids. CDR1 and CDR2 from the germline V gene are SGHKS and YYEKEE (reference sequence). V was trimmed by 5 bases and J by 0 bases, leaving 14 bases between them. The CDR3 protein is CASRTHGGSNYGYTF. CDR3 sequence (DNA): TGTGCCAGCAGAACCCACGGCGGATCTAACTATGGCTACACCTTC.

This rearrangement joins TRBV14 to TRBJ2-3, with D maybe TRBD2 (7 bases). The CDR3 contains 18 residues. The V end lost 0 bases, the J end lost 6 bases, and 22 bases lay between the germline ends. Per the germline V gene, CDR1 is SGHDN and CDR2 is FVKESK. CDR3 protein: CASSQEFRGGLPLDTQYF. DNA for the CDR3: TGTGCCAGCAGCCAAGAGTTTCGAGGGGGACTACCTCTTGATACGCAGTATTTT. Filled out from reference TRBV14 and TRBJ2-3, the complete variable domain reads EAGVTQFPSHSVIEKGQTVTLRCDPISGHDNLYWYRRVMGKEIKFLLHFVKESKQDESGMPNNRFLAERTGGTYSTLKVQPAELEDSGVYFCASSQEFRGGLPLDTQYFGPGTRLTVL.

This clonotype was seen a single time. The chain is built from TRBV25-1 and TRBJ1-1; 7 bases align to TRBD1. After removal of 3 bases from V and 4 bases from J, the junction contained 8 bases not matched to a gene. Germline V lookup: CDR1 MGHDK, CDR2 SYGVNS. The CDR3 loop spans 15 amino acids. The chain's CDR3 is CASSDLKQGRTEAFF. In nucleotides, the CDR3 is TGTGCCAGCAGTGACCTAAAACAGGGGCGCACTGAAGCTTTCTTT.

The rearrangement joins TRBV15 to TRBJ2-7; tentatively, D is TRBD1 (6 bases). Germline CDR1 LNHNV, CDR2 YYDKDF (reference sequence). Trimming pared 5 bases from V and 0 bases from J, leaving 11 bases between. The CDR3 is 14 amino acids. The CDR3 DNA reads TGTGCCACCAGCCCGGACAGAAGCTCCTACGAGCAGTACTTC. It yields the protein CATSPDRSSYEQYF.

The chain joins TRBV12-3 or TRBV12-4 to TRBJ2-3; 8 bases are a match to TRBD2. Germline trimming cut 6 bases from V and 8 bases from J; bases unmatched to any gene: 13. This CDR3 contains 15 residues. CDR3 region: CASRTTSGSPSTQYF. The CDR3 coding sequence is TGTGCCAGCAGGACTACTAGCGGCTCGCCGTCTACGCAGTATTTT.